This is a list of T cell receptor beta chains from one sample in a study of blood T cell repertoires in COVID-19. TCRdb's table, derived via immunoSEQ multiplex PCR, lists solely in-frame clones and lacks some. The sample lists tens of thousands of clones; roughly nine tenths were seen once. Sequencing was done on a sample of peripheral blood. The receptors here all came from a woman at least 80 years old in a cohort sampled during active or convalescent COVID-19. The CDR3 runs from the conserved cysteine through the conserved F or W. D genes are given only for firm matches. Rows give clone size only sometimes, using once, few, many, or a class for an expanded clone.

D gene: -
J gene: TRBJ2-2
V gene: TRBV4-1
clone size: -
CDR3 protein: CASSKAPRGSTGELFF
CDR3 DNA: TGCGCCAGCAGCAAGGCCCCACGGGGAAGCACCGGGGAGCTGTTTTTT

D gene: -
J gene: TRBJ2-7
V gene: TRBV6-6
clone size: -
CDR3 protein: CASSYSWGGRPGEQYF
CDR3 DNA: TGTGCCAGCAGTTACTCATGGGGAGGTCGACCGGGGGAGCAGTACTTC

D gene: -
J gene: TRBJ2-6
V gene: TRBV5-8
clone size: -
CDR3 protein: CASSLAGANVLTF
CDR3 DNA: TGTGCCAGCAGCCTCGCTGGGGCCAACGTCCTGACTTTC

D gene: TRBD1
J gene: TRBJ2-5
V gene: TRBV9
clone size: -
CDR3 protein: CASSPRGQGAIETQYF
CDR3 DNA: TGTGCCAGCAGCCCCAGGGGACAGGGGGCTATCGAGACCCAGTACTTC

D gene: -
J gene: TRBJ2-1
V gene: TRBV3-1/TRBV3-2
clone size: once
CDR3 protein: CASSQAGQEHFF
CDR3 DNA: TGTGCCAGCAGCCAGGCGGGCCAGGAGCACTTCTTC

D gene: -
J gene: TRBJ1-3
V gene: TRBV18
clone size: -
CDR3 protein: CASSPSSSGNTIYF
CDR3 DNA: TGTGCCAGCTCCCCATCGAGCTCTGGAAACACCATATATTTT

D gene: -
J gene: TRBJ2-4
V gene: TRBV5-1
clone size: -
CDR3 protein: CASSLGPTLAKNIQYF
CDR3 DNA: TGCGCCAGCAGCTTGGGGCCGACTCTAGCCAAAAACATTCAGTACTTC

D gene: TRBD2
J gene: TRBJ2-3
V gene: TRBV2
clone size: -
CDR3 protein: CASSGGLAGVLGDTQYF
CDR3 DNA: TGTGCCAGCAGTGGGGGACTAGCGGGAGTCTTAGGCGATACGCAGTATTTT

D gene: -
J gene: TRBJ1-3
V gene: TRBV2
clone size: -
CDR3 protein: CASSETGSNSGNTIYF
CDR3 DNA: TGTGCCAGCAGTGAGACAGGTTCCAACTCTGGAAACACCATATATTTT

D gene: -
J gene: TRBJ2-3
V gene: TRBV9
clone size: -
CDR3 protein: CASSVARGTDTQYF
CDR3 DNA: TGTGCCAGCAGCGTAGCTCGCGGCACAGATACGCAGTATTTT

D gene: -
J gene: TRBJ2-1
V gene: TRBV3-1/TRBV3-2
clone size: -
CDR3 protein: CASSQGGGGGFSEQFF
CDR3 DNA: TGTGCCAGCAGCCAAGGCGGTGGAGGTGGGTTCAGTGAGCAGTTCTTC

D gene: TRBD1
J gene: TRBJ2-5
V gene: TRBV10-2
clone size: -
CDR3 protein: CASSEMRGRLETQYF
CDR3 DNA: TGCGCCAGCAGTGAAATGAGGGGGCGGTTAGAGACCCAGTACTTC

D gene: TRBD2
J gene: TRBJ2-1
V gene: TRBV4-2
clone size: -
CDR3 protein: CASSLGLADYNEQFF
CDR3 DNA: TGTGCCAGCAGCCTGGGACTAGCGGATTACAATGAGCAGTTCTTC

D gene: TRBD1
J gene: TRBJ1-6
V gene: TRBV5-1
clone size: few
CDR3 protein: CASSPGQGVHNSPLHF
CDR3 DNA: TGCGCCAGCAGCCCCGGACAGGGAGTCCATAATTCACCCCTCCACTTT

D gene: -
J gene: TRBJ1-2
V gene: TRBV5-1
clone size: -
CDR3 protein: CASSRRGTGGYTF
CDR3 DNA: TGCGCCAGCAGCCGCCGGGGGACGGGTGGCTACACCTTC

D gene: -
J gene: TRBJ2-2
V gene: TRBV7-9
clone size: few
CDR3 protein: CASSFSASFPTGELFF
CDR3 DNA: TGTGCCAGCAGCTTCAGTGCTAGTTTCCCCACCGGGGAGCTGTTTTTT

D gene: -
J gene: TRBJ1-2
V gene: TRBV4-1
clone size: -
CDR3 protein: CASSQETGNYGYTF
CDR3 DNA: TGCGCCAGCAGCCAAGAAACAGGGAACTATGGCTACACCTTC

D gene: TRBD1
J gene: TRBJ1-1
V gene: TRBV2
clone size: -
CDR3 protein: CASSELGQGALTFF
CDR3 DNA: TGTGCCAGCAGTGAATTGGGACAGGGGGCTTTAACTTTCTTT

D gene: -
J gene: TRBJ2-3
V gene: TRBV5-1
clone size: -
CDR3 protein: CASSLPGGPSTDTQYF
CDR3 DNA: TGCGCCAGCAGCTTACCCGGGGGGCCATCCACAGATACGCAGTATTTT

D gene: TRBD1
J gene: TRBJ1-1
V gene: TRBV18
clone size: -
CDR3 protein: CASSQDRVNAFF
CDR3 DNA: TGTGCCAGCTCCCAAGACAGGGTAAATGCTTTCTTT

D gene: -
J gene: TRBJ1-5
V gene: TRBV6-2/TRBV6-3
clone size: -
CDR3 protein: CASTPVGALGQPQHF
CDR3 DNA: TGTGCCAGCACCCCGGTGGGGGCTTTGGGGCAGCCCCAGCATTTT

D gene: -
J gene: TRBJ2-3
V gene: TRBV5-6
clone size: -
CDR3 protein: CASSLGGRTSTDTQYF
CDR3 DNA: TGTGCCAGCAGCTTGGGGGGCAGAACTAGCACAGATACGCAGTATTTT

D gene: TRBD2
J gene: TRBJ2-5
V gene: TRBV6-2/TRBV6-3
clone size: -
CDR3 protein: CASSYPSGRVQETQYF
CDR3 DNA: TGTGCCAGCAGTTACCCCAGCGGGAGGGTCCAAGAGACCCAGTACTTC

D gene: -
J gene: TRBJ1-3
V gene: TRBV12-3/TRBV12-4
clone size: -
CDR3 protein: CASSLYDTIYF
CDR3 DNA: TGTGCCAGCAGTTTATATGACACCATATATTTT

D gene: TRBD2
J gene: TRBJ2-5
V gene: TRBV5-4
clone size: -
CDR3 protein: CASSKTSGGRGETQYF
CDR3 DNA: TGTGCCAGCAGCAAAACTAGCGGGGGGAGAGGAGAGACCCAGTACTTC

D gene: -
J gene: TRBJ2-1
V gene: TRBV6-2/TRBV6-3
clone size: -
CDR3 protein: CASSYSESSYNEQFF
CDR3 DNA: TGTGCCAGCAGCTATAGCGAGAGCTCCTACAATGAGCAGTTCTTC

D gene: TRBD1
J gene: TRBJ1-4
V gene: TRBV10-3
clone size: -
CDR3 protein: CAIRGTGPSEKLFF
CDR3 DNA: TGTGCCATCAGGGGGACAGGGCCCTCTGAAAAACTGTTTTTT